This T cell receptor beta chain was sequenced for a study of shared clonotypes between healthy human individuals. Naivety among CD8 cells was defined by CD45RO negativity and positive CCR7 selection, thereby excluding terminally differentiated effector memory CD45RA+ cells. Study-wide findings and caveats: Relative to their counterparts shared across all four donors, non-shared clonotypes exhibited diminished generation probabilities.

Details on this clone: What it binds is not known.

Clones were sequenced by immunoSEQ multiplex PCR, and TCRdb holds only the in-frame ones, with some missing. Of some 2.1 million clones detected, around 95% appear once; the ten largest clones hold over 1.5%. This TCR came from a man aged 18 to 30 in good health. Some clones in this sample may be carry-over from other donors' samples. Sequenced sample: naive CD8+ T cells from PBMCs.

The CDR3 spells CASSHGGGLPNNEQFF. The CDR3 DNA follows: TGTGCCAGCAGTCATGGGGGGGGCCTACCAAACAATGAGCAGTTCTTC. The V gene is TRBV27, the J gene TRBJ2-1; D perhaps matches TRBD2 (7 bases). The CDR3 is 16 amino acids. Per the germline V gene, CDR1 is MNHEY and CDR2 is SMNVEV (reference sequence). V lost 5 bases and J 5 bases, leaving 19 bases between the germline ends.